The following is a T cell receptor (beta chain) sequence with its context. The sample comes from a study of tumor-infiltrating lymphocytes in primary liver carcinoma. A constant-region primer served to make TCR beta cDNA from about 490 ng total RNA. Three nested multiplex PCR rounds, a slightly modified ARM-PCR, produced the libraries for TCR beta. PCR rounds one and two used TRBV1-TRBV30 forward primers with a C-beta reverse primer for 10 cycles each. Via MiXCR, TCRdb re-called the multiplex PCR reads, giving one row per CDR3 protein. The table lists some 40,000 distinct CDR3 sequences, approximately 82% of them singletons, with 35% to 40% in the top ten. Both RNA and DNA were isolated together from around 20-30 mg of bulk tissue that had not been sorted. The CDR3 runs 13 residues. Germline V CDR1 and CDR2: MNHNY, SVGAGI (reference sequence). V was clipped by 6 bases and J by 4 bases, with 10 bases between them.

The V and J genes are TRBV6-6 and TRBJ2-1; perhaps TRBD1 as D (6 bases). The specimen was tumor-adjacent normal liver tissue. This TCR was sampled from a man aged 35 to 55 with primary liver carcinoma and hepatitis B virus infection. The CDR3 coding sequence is TGTGCCAGCAGGGACAGTACTTACAATGAGCAGTTCTTC. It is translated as CASRDSTYNEQFF.